The rows below give T cell receptor beta chains drawn from one sample of a study of PD-L1 blockade in urothelial cancer. TCRdb's copy holds only in-frame clones and misses some; the assay was immunoSEQ multiplex PCR. The repertoire holds about 130,000 clones, with approximately 84% as singletons. The sequences come from PBMCs, collected around atezolizumab (anti-PD-L1) treatment. The receptor set was obtained from a middle-aged man with urothelial cancer. Both conserved end residues are part of each CDR3. D genes are given only for firm matches. Size tells how often a clone was seen (once, few, many) or the class of an expanded clone, and some rows leave it out.

NA	NA	TRBV11-2	TRBJ2-7	CASSLPPGATYEQYF	TGTGCCAGCAGCCTGCCCCCGGGAGCGACCTACGAGCAGTACTTC
NA	NA	TRBV7-6	TRBJ2-5	CASSPRLRGETQYF	TGTGCCAGCAGCCCTCGGTTACGAGGGGAGACCCAGTACTTC
NA	NA	TRBV7-9	TRBJ2-3	CASSQGLNTDTQYF	TGTGCCAGCAGCCAAGGACTGAACACAGATACGCAGTATTTT
NA	NA	TRBV18	TRBJ1-6	CASSPEVSSYNSPLHF	TGTGCCAGCTCACCAGAGGTGAGCTCCTATAATTCACCCCTCCACTTT
TRBD2	NA	TRBV15	TRBJ2-5	CATSRALAGVRGETQYF	TGTGCCACCAGCAGAGCACTAGCGGGAGTAAGGGGGGAGACCCAGTACTTC
NA	NA	TRBV30	TRBJ1-2	CAWRQGWVNYGYTF	TGTGCCTGGAGGCAGGGGTGGGTTAACTATGGCTACACCTTC
TRBD2	NA	TRBV11-2	TRBJ2-2	CASSASGMASGELFF	TGTGCCAGCAGCGCTAGCGGGATGGCGAGCGGGGAGCTGTTTTTT
NA	NA	TRBV7-2	TRBJ1-5	CASSLGGGSNQPQHF	TGTGCCAGCAGCTTGGGGGGAGGGAGCAATCAGCCCCAGCATTTT
TRBD2	NA	TRBV7-2	TRBJ2-2	CASSRGGLAGGPSGELFF	TGTGCCAGCAGCCGAGGCGGACTAGCGGGAGGTCCTTCCGGGGAGCTGTTTTTT
TRBD2	NA	TRBV29-1	TRBJ2-5	CSVDGLAGGTQETQYF	TGCAGCGTTGACGGACTAGCGGGAGGTACACAAGAGACCCAGTACTTC
TRBD2	NA	TRBV11-1	TRBJ2-5	CASSLADEREARETQYF	TGTGCCAGCAGCTTAGCGGACGAGCGGGAGGCTCGGGAGACCCAGTACTTC
TRBD1	NA	TRBV28	TRBJ1-4	CASRLFGTVNEKLFF	TGTGCCAGCAGACTGTTCGGGACAGTTAATGAAAAACTGTTTTTT
NA	few	TRBV29-1	TRBJ2-3	CSVAAGSSTDTQYF	TGCAGCGTCGCTGCAGGCTCAAGCACAGATACGCAGTATTTT
TRBD1	NA	TRBV10-3	TRBJ1-1	CAIRGQGVEAFF	TGTGCCATCAGAGGCCAGGGGGTTGAAGCTTTCTTT
TRBD1	NA	TRBV2	TRBJ2-1	CASSRGTERGMIEQFF	TGTGCCAGCAGTCGTGGGACAGAACGAGGGATGATCGAGCAGTTCTTC
NA	NA	TRBV28	TRBJ2-5	CASSPDRMQTQYF	TGTGCCAGCAGCCCCGACAGGATGCAGACCCAGTACTTC
NA	NA	TRBV9	TRBJ2-1	CANKTGDEQFF	TGTGCCAACAAGACAGGCGATGAGCAGTTCTTC
NA	NA	TRBV9	TRBJ1-2	CASSAWAGGEANYGYTF	TGTGCCAGCAGCGCGTGGGCCGGGGGGGAGGCTAACTATGGCTACACCTTC
NA	NA	TRBV30	TRBJ2-5	CAWSVNGVLAKETQYF	TGTGCCTGGAGTGTAAACGGGGTCTTAGCTAAAGAGACCCAGTACTTC
NA	NA	TRBV19	TRBJ1-2	CASSPGVDYGYTF	TGTGCCAGTAGCCCGGGGGTGGACTATGGCTACACCTTC
TRBD2	NA	TRBV6-1	TRBJ2-1	CASSETGGALYNEQFF	TGTGCCAGCAGCGAAACGGGGGGGGCCTTATACAATGAGCAGTTCTTC
NA	NA	TRBV19	TRBJ1-1	CASSHGQGRMNTEAFF	TGTGCCAGTAGTCATGGGCAGGGCCGCATGAACACTGAAGCTTTCTTT
NA	NA	TRBV5-1	TRBJ1-2	CASSQEPGLGHGYTF	TGCGCCAGCAGCCAGGAACCAGGGTTAGGCCATGGCTACACCTTC
TRBD1	once	TRBV27	TRBJ2-7	CASRRRGQGNTGQYF	TGTGCCAGCAGGCGCCGGGGACAGGGGAATACCGGGCAGTACTTC
NA	NA	TRBV5-1	TRBJ2-2	CASSLDGGSAGELFF	TGCGCCAGCAGCTTGGATGGGGGGAGCGCCGGGGAGCTGTTTTTT
TRBD1	NA	TRBV5-8	TRBJ1-2	CASSHPTGAGGYTF	TGTGCCAGCAGCCACCCCACAGGGGCGGGAGGCTACACCTTC
TRBD2	NA	TRBV9	TRBJ2-3	CASAREGRGSDTQYF	TGTGCCAGCGCACGGGAGGGCCGGGGCTCAGATACGCAGTATTTT
TRBD1	NA	TRBV2	TRBJ1-5	CASSEFRGRDQPQHF	TGTGCCAGCAGTGAATTCAGGGGGCGCGATCAGCCCCAGCATTTT
NA	NA	TRBV19	TRBJ1-1	CASGPTGTLGTTEAFF	TGTGCCAGCGGACCGACAGGAACTCTGGGGACCACTGAAGCTTTCTTT
TRBD1	NA	TRBV18	TRBJ1-3	CASSPWTGAGNTIYF	TGTGCCAGCTCACCCTGGACAGGGGCTGGAAACACCATATATTTT
TRBD1	NA	TRBV5-4	TRBJ2-3	CASSSLQGPTDTQYF	TGTGCCAGCAGCTCCCTACAGGGGCCGACAGATACGCAGTATTTT
NA	few	TRBV7-2	TRBJ2-3	CASSFVDTQYF	TGTGCCAGCAGCTTCGTGGATACGCAGTATTTT
TRBD1	few	TRBV7-9	TRBJ2-1	CASSVDRGVLFF	TGTGCCAGCAGCGTGGACAGGGGTGTGTTGTTCTTC
NA	NA	TRBV28	TRBJ1-6	CASSLLSGSSYNSPLHF	TGTGCCAGCAGTTTATTGAGTGGTAGCTCCTATAATTCACCCCTCCACTTT
NA	NA	TRBV5-8	TRBJ2-3	CASSLVGGSTDTQYF	TGTGCCAGCAGCTTGGTCGGGGGTAGCACAGATACGCAGTATTTT
NA	NA	TRBV5-1	TRBJ2-7	CASSLVRGYEQYF	TGCGCCAGCAGCTTGGTACGGGGCTACGAGCAGTACTTC
TRBD1	NA	TRBV29-1	TRBJ1-2	CSAGDSDNYGYTF	TGCAGCGCCGGGGACAGCGATAACTATGGCTACACCTTC
TRBD2	few	TRBV6-5	TRBJ2-5	CASRTGTSKETQYF	TGTGCCAGCAGGACCGGGACTAGCAAAGAGACCCAGTACTTC
NA	NA	TRBV27	TRBJ2-1	CASSLRTGNEQFF	TGTGCCAGCAGTTTAAGAACGGGGAATGAGCAGTTCTTC
TRBD1	NA	TRBV11-3	TRBJ2-2	CASSLALDRGGTGELFF	TGTGCCAGCAGCTTAGCCCTCGACAGGGGTGGAACCGGGGAGCTGTTTTTT
NA	once	TRBV6-6	TRBJ2-7	CASSYSLMNSYEQYF	TGTGCCAGCAGTTACTCGCTAATGAACTCCTACGAGCAGTACTTC